The 22 T cell receptor beta chains in this list originate from one sample, sequenced in a study of OX40 agonist ivuxolimab in advanced cancers. Assay: immunoSEQ multiplex PCR; the TCRdb copy retains only in-frame clones and omits some. In the table there are more than 25,000 clones, 75% to 85% of which are singletons. Source: CD4+ or CD8+ T cells sorted from blood, taken in a trial of the OX40 agonist ivuxolimab. The receptors were gathered from an adult with an advanced solid tumor such as melanoma, head and neck, liver or kidney cancer.

The V call is TRBV19, the J call TRBJ1-2, with D possibly matching TRBD1 (6 bases). Germline loops: CDR1 LNHDA, CDR2 SQIVND (reference sequence). Trimming left V 10 bases short and J 3 bases short, with 18 bases between. The CDR3 contains 14 residues. The CDR3 DNA reads as TGTGCCACCCTCCTTACAGGGAGCGACTATGGCTACACCTTC. Protein product: CATLLTGSDYGYTF. The entire variable domain, with the rest obtained from reference TRBV19 and TRBJ1-2, is as follows: DGGITQSPKYLFRKEGQNVTLSCEQNLNHDAMYWYRQDPGQGLRLIYYSQIVNDFQKGDIAEGYSVSREKKESFPLTVTSAQKNPTAFYLCATLLTGSDYGYTFGSGTRLTVV.

In DNA form, the CDR3 reads TGCGCCAGCAGCTTGGTCGGGACAGGGGAGCTCGATGGCTACACCTTC. Translating it yields CASSLVGTGELDGYTF. The rearrangement joins TRBV5-1 to TRBJ1-2, with 10 bases that match TRBD1. This CDR3 is built from 16 residues. Trimming cost V 0 bases and J 6 bases; bases outside gene matches: 8. Germline V gives CDR1 SGHRS, CDR2 YFSETQ.

V and J are TRBV11-3 and TRBJ1-2; D is unresolved. The CDR3 contains 15 residues. Trimming took 4 bases from V and 1 from J, leaving 13 bases between them. CDR1 is SGHNT, CDR2 YENEEA, per germline. The CDR3 nucleotides read TGTGCCAGCAGCTCCACGCCGGGAGTTAACTATGGCTACACCTTC. Translating it yields CASSSTPGVNYGYTF.

The J gene is TRBJ2-5, the V gene TRBV7-9, with D hard to call. The J call may be mistaken, given a closer DNA end match to TRBJ2-7. CDR3 length: 11 residues. The germline CDR1 and CDR2 sequences are SEHNR and FQNEAQ (reference sequence). The CDR3 DNA is TGTGCCAGCACCGATCGGCACGAGCAGTACTTC. Amino acid sequence: CASTDRHEQYF.

The chain employs TRBV29-1 and TRBJ2-7, with D maybe TRBD2 (5 bases). The CDR3 contains 12 residues. Germline V lookup: CDR1 SQVTM, CDR2 ANQGSEA. Trimming stripped 3 bases from V and 6 bases from J, with 12 bases between. Here the CDR3 reads CSVDRGSSEQYF. CDR3 sequence (DNA): TGCAGCGTTGATCGGGGTAGTAGCGAGCAGTACTTC.

The V gene is TRBV2, the J gene TRBJ2-6, with a tentative D call TRBD1 (6 bases). The ends were cut back, 7 bases at V and 1 base at J, with 11 bases in the middle. The CDR3 runs 15 residues. Germline CDR1 and CDR2: SNHLY and FYNNEI. The CDR3 DNA reads as TGTGCCAGCAAAGCCGGACAGTCTGGGGCCAACGTCCTGACTTTC. It encodes CASKAGQSGANVLTF.

This chain uses TRBV2 with TRBJ2-7, with TRBD1 identical over 8 bases. The trim removed 7 bases at V and 0 bases at J, leaving 8 bases unmatched. Germline-derived CDR1 and CDR2 are SNHLY and FYNNEI. The CDR3 runs 15 residues. The CDR3 DNA reads TGTGCCAGCACCCCAAACAGGGGGTACTCCTACGAGCAGTACTTC. Amino acid sequence: CASTPNRGYSYEQYF.

The DNA for the CDR3 is TGTGCCAGCAGCTTAAGGCTAGTTGAGCAGTTCTTC. The encoded protein is CASSLRLVEQFF. The V call is TRBV7-9, the J call TRBJ2-1; D remains unclear. The CDR3 runs 12 residues. V was shortened by 2 bases and J by 9 bases, with 8 bases between the two germline ends. CDR1 is SEHNR and CDR2 is FQNEAQ in the germline V gene (reference sequence).

V gene TRBV19 combines with J gene TRBJ2-3; unclear D gene. The CDR3 contains 14 residues. Deletions cut 4 bases from V and 2 bases from J, with 10 bases between. Germline V gene data show CDR1 as LNHDA and CDR2 as SQIVND (reference sequence). The chain's CDR3 is CASSSKDITDTQYF. As DNA, the CDR3 is TGTGCCAGTAGTAGTAAGGATATCACAGATACGCAGTATTTT.

The V and J genes are TRBV9 and TRBJ1-3, with no clear D. V gave up 0 bases and J gave up 1 base, with 8 bases separating them. Per the germline V gene, CDR1 is SGDLS and CDR2 is YYNGEE. The CDR3 is 15 residues long. The CDR3 bases are TGTGCCAGCAGCGTAGACAGCCCATCTGGAAACACCATATATTTT. Encoded protein: CASSVDSPSGNTIYF.

The rearrangement uses TRBV11-3 and TRBJ2-7; 8 nucleotides align to TRBD2. With 5 bases clipped from V and 2 bases from J, the junction kept 11 bases outside the gene matches. In germline, CDR1 is SGHNT, CDR2 YENEEA. The CDR3 covers 16 residues. CDR3 sequence: CASSPLSSGPTYEQYF. The CDR3 coding sequence is TGTGCCAGCAGCCCGCTCTCTAGCGGGCCTACCTACGAGCAGTACTTC.

This rearrangement joins TRBV30 to TRBJ2-7; 9 nucleotides line up with TRBD1. Germline loops: CDR1 GTSNPN, CDR2 SVGIG (reference sequence). The CDR3 spans 14 residues. Trimming at V came to 3 bases and at J to 6 bases, leaving 9 bases not matched to a gene. The CDR3 nucleotides are TGTGCCTGGAGGAGGGACCCGGGACAGGGCGAGCAGTACTTC. It translates to CAWRRDPGQGEQYF.

The chain combines TRBV5-1 with TRBJ1-1; the match to TRBD1 covers 8 bases. The CDR3 is 14 amino acids. Germline loops: CDR1 SGHRS, CDR2 YFSETQ. With 0 bases clipped from V and 3 bases from J, the junction kept 1 base outside the gene matches. The CDR3 bases are TGCGCCAGCAGCTTGGGGACAGGGTACACTGAAGCTTTCTTT. It specifies CASSLGTGYTEAFF.

The CDR3 is CATSSNTGPRNYGYTF. CDR3 nucleotides: TGTGCCACCAGCAGCAACACAGGGCCCAGAAACTATGGCTACACCTTC. The gene calls are TRBV15 and TRBJ1-2, with a possible D match to TRBD1 (6 bases). CDR1 and CDR2 from the germline V gene are LNHNV and YYDKDF (reference sequence). V lost 3 bases to trimming and J lost 2 bases, with 16 bases between them. The CDR3 length is 16 residues.

V usage is TRBV7-8 and J usage is TRBJ2-6; D unclear. V dropped 4 bases and J dropped 0 bases, with 19 bases sitting between them. The CDR3 totals 19 residues. Germline V lookup: CDR1 SGHVS, CDR2 FQNEAQ. The CDR3 coding sequence is TGTGCCAGCAGCTCATGGCGTGCAGGAGCCCACTCTGGGGCCAACGTCCTGACTTTC. This translates into CASSSWRAGAHSGANVLTF.

J is TRBJ1-1 and V is TRBV7-8; the match to TRBD1 covers 10 bases. V lost 5 bases and J lost 5; bases outside the gene matches: 5. The CDR3 sequence is 14 residues long. The germline gives CDR1 SGHVS, CDR2 FQNEAQ. CDR3 region: CASSRQGALTEAFF. CDR3 nucleotides: TGTGCCAGCAGCCGACAGGGGGCCTTAACTGAAGCTTTCTTT.

The V call is TRBV29-1, the J call TRBJ2-7, with D perhaps matching TRBD1 or TRBD2 (5 bases each). CDR1 SQVTM and CDR2 ANQGSEA come from the germline V gene. The CDR3 has 14 residues. V dropped 7 bases and J dropped 4 bases, with 20 bases sitting between them. In DNA, the CDR3 is TGCAGCGCCGAAGTGGGGGAGTTCGGTTACGAGCAGTACTTC. Amino acid sequence: CSAEVGEFGYEQYF.

The chain couples TRBV28 to TRBJ2-7; D not resolved. The CDR3 runs to 14 residues. V lost 2 bases to trimming and J lost 2 bases, with 10 bases between them. Germline lookup yields CDR1 MDHEN and CDR2 SYDVKM. CDR3 DNA: TGTGCCAGCAGTTTACCGGCGGAAGCCTACGAGCAGTACTTC. Translation: CASSLPAEAYEQYF.

The chain employs TRBV5-5 and TRBJ1-3; D is undetermined. The germline V gene encodes CDR1 SGHKS and CDR2 YYEKEE (reference sequence). V was pared by 4 bases and J by 7 bases, with 9 bases between. The CDR3 has 12 amino acids. The DNA for the CDR3 is TGTGCCAGCAGCCTCAGTGGTAACACCATATATTTT. Translating it yields CASSLSGNTIYF.

This chain connects TRBV6-4 to TRBJ2-1; 11 bases map to TRBD2. CDR1 is MRHNA and CDR2 is SNTAGT in the germline V gene. This CDR3 is 14 amino acids long. After removal of 6 bases from V and 6 bases from J, the junction contained 4 bases not matched to a gene. CDR3 coding DNA: TGTGCCAGCAGCATACTAGCGGGAGCCAATGAGCAGTTCTTC. As protein: CASSILAGANEQFF.

The J gene is TRBJ2-2, the V gene TRBV19; D remains ambiguous. The CDR3 runs 12 residues. The ends were cut back, 1 base at V and 9 bases at J, with 6 bases in the middle. Per germline, CDR1 LNHDA and CDR2 SQIVND (reference sequence). The CDR3 protein is CASSIGSRELFF. The CDR3 DNA reads as TGTGCCAGTAGTATAGGGAGCAGGGAGCTGTTTTTT.

This clone came up once. The V and J genes are TRBV11-3 and TRBJ2-1; 9 bases align to TRBD2. Germline V gene lookup returns CDR1 SGHNT and CDR2 YENEEA. With V trimmed by 6 bases and J by 4 bases, 4 bases remained unmatched. This CDR3 is 14 amino acids long. The CDR3 sequence is CASRPAGGYNEQFF. DNA of the CDR3: TGTGCCAGCAGACCAGCGGGAGGATACAATGAGCAGTTCTTC.